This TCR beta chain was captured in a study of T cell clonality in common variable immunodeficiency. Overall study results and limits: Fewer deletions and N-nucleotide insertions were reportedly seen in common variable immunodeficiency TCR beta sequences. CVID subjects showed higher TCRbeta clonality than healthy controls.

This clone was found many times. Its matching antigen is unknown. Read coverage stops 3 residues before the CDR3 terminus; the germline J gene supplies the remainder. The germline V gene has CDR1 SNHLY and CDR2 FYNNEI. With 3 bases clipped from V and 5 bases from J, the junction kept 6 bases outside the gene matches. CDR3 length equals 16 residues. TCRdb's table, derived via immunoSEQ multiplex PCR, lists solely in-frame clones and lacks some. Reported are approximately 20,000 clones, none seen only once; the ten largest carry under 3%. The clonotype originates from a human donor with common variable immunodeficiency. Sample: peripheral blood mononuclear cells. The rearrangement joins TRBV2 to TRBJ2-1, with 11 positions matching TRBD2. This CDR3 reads CASSDEPTSGDNEQFF. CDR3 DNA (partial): TGTGCCAGCAGTGACGAGCCGACTAGCGGGGACAATGAG.